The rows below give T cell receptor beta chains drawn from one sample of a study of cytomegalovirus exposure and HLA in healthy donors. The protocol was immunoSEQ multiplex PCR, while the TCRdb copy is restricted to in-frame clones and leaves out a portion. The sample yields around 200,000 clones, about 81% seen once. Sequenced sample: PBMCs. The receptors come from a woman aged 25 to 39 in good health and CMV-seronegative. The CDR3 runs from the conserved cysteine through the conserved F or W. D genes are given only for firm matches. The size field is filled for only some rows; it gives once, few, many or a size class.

CDR3 protein: CASSVGAGTGGKLFF; CDR3 DNA: TGTGCCAGCAGCGTAGGGGCGGGGACAGGGGGAAAACTGTTTTTT; D gene: TRBD1; CDR3 length: 15; J gene: TRBJ1-4; clone size: -; V gene: TRBV9
CDR3 protein: CASSSIRVAEAFF; CDR3 DNA: TGTGCCAGCAGTTCCATCAGGGTAGCTGAAGCTTTCTTT; D gene: -; CDR3 length: 13; J gene: TRBJ1-1; clone size: -; V gene: TRBV6-5
CDR3 protein: CASSREGPPLEQYF; CDR3 DNA: TGTGCCAGCAGCCGGGAGGGCCCCCCGTTGGAACAGTACTTC; D gene: TRBD2; CDR3 length: 14; J gene: TRBJ2-7; clone size: -; V gene: TRBV27
CDR3 protein: CASSFRDRGLFF; CDR3 DNA: TGTGCCAGCAGCTTCCGGGACAGGGGTCTGTTTTTT; D gene: TRBD1; CDR3 length: 12; J gene: TRBJ1-4; clone size: -; V gene: TRBV5-6
CDR3 protein: CASSHRGHRLDSNQPQHF; CDR3 DNA: TGTGCCAGCAGCCACAGGGGGCATAGACTAGATAGCAATCAGCCCCAGCATTTT; D gene: TRBD1; CDR3 length: 18; J gene: TRBJ1-5; clone size: -; V gene: TRBV6-4
CDR3 protein: CAWGTGVNYEQYF; CDR3 DNA: TGTGCCTGGGGGACAGGGGTTAACTACGAGCAGTACTTC; D gene: TRBD1; CDR3 length: 13; J gene: TRBJ2-7; clone size: -; V gene: TRBV30
CDR3 protein: CASSSQGAGEETQYF; CDR3 DNA: TGTGCCAGCAGTTCACAGGGGGCCGGGGAGGAGACCCAGTACTTC; D gene: TRBD1; CDR3 length: 15; J gene: TRBJ2-5; clone size: -; V gene: TRBV28
CDR3 protein: CASSEGPGQATYEQYF; CDR3 DNA: TGTGCCAGCAGCGAGGGGCCGGGACAGGCGACCTACGAGCAGTACTTC; D gene: TRBD1; CDR3 length: 16; J gene: TRBJ2-7; clone size: -; V gene: TRBV13
CDR3 protein: CASSQTNWRETQYF; CDR3 DNA: TGTGCCAGCAGTCAAACAAACTGGAGGGAGACCCAGTACTTC; D gene: -; CDR3 length: 14; J gene: TRBJ2-5; clone size: -; V gene: TRBV27
CDR3 protein: CASSTTGAYEQYF; CDR3 DNA: TGTGCCAGTAGCACCACAGGAGCTTACGAGCAGTACTTC; D gene: -; CDR3 length: 13; J gene: TRBJ2-7; clone size: -; V gene: TRBV5-4
CDR3 protein: CASSQDGVRQGKTEAFF; CDR3 DNA: TGTGCCAGCAGCCAAGATGGGGTTAGGCAGGGGAAGACTGAAGCTTTCTTT; D gene: -; CDR3 length: 17; J gene: TRBJ1-1; clone size: -; V gene: TRBV4-2
CDR3 protein: CASSSRLAGSSYNEQFF; CDR3 DNA: TGTGCCAGCAGCTCCCGACTAGCGGGGAGCTCCTACAATGAGCAGTTCTTC; D gene: TRBD2; CDR3 length: 17; J gene: TRBJ2-1; clone size: -; V gene: TRBV14
CDR3 protein: CASSSGLAGTYEQYF; CDR3 DNA: TGTGCCAGCAGCTCAGGACTAGCGGGGACCTACGAGCAGTACTTC; D gene: TRBD2; CDR3 length: 15; J gene: TRBJ2-7; clone size: once; V gene: TRBV5-4
CDR3 protein: CATSNEGGQAYSNQPQHF; CDR3 DNA: TGTGCCACCAGCAATGAGGGGGGACAGGCTTATAGCAATCAGCCCCAGCATTTT; D gene: TRBD1; CDR3 length: 18; J gene: TRBJ1-5; clone size: -; V gene: TRBV15
CDR3 protein: CASGRDRNYEQYF; CDR3 DNA: TGTGCCAGCGGGCGGGACCGCAACTACGAGCAGTACTTC; D gene: -; CDR3 length: 13; J gene: TRBJ2-7; clone size: -; V gene: TRBV7-8
CDR3 protein: CAISEGTGGSNYGYTF; CDR3 DNA: TGTGCCATCAGTGAAGGGACAGGGGGTTCTAACTATGGCTACACCTTC; D gene: TRBD1; CDR3 length: 16; J gene: TRBJ1-2; clone size: -; V gene: TRBV10-3
CDR3 protein: CASSLVATGRNEQFF; CDR3 DNA: TGTGCCAGCAGTTTAGTTGCGACAGGGAGAAATGAGCAGTTCTTC; D gene: TRBD1; CDR3 length: 15; J gene: TRBJ2-1; clone size: -; V gene: TRBV27
CDR3 protein: CASSLGTSGRDYNEQFF; CDR3 DNA: TGTGCCAGCAGCCTAGGGACTAGCGGGAGAGACTACAATGAGCAGTTCTTC; D gene: TRBD2; CDR3 length: 17; J gene: TRBJ2-1; clone size: few; V gene: TRBV9
CDR3 protein: CASSEFSGGPTYEQYF; CDR3 DNA: TGCGCCAGCAGCGAGTTTAGCGGGGGGCCTACCTACGAGCAGTACTTC; D gene: TRBD2; CDR3 length: 16; J gene: TRBJ2-7; clone size: -; V gene: TRBV5-1
CDR3 protein: CARSLSSDNEQFF; CDR3 DNA: TGTGCCAGAAGCTTGAGTAGCGACAATGAGCAGTTCTTC; D gene: -; CDR3 length: 13; J gene: TRBJ2-1; clone size: -; V gene: TRBV5-3
CDR3 protein: CASSLRQGAAYGYTF; CDR3 DNA: TGCGCCAGCAGCCTTCGACAGGGGGCGGCCTATGGCTACACCTTC; D gene: TRBD1; CDR3 length: 15; J gene: TRBJ1-2; clone size: -; V gene: TRBV5-1
CDR3 protein: CASSPLTGVNGYTF; CDR3 DNA: TGTGCCAGCAGTCCCCTGACAGGGGTGAATGGCTACACCTTC; D gene: TRBD1; CDR3 length: 14; J gene: TRBJ1-2; clone size: -; V gene: TRBV28
CDR3 protein: CASSPQNRDTEAFF; CDR3 DNA: TGTGCCAGCTCACCACAGAACCGCGACACTGAAGCTTTCTTT; D gene: -; CDR3 length: 14; J gene: TRBJ1-1; clone size: -; V gene: TRBV18
CDR3 protein: CASSYTGPYNSPLHF; CDR3 DNA: TGTGCCAGCAGTTACACGGGTCCGTATAATTCACCCCTCCACTTT; D gene: -; CDR3 length: 15; J gene: TRBJ1-6; clone size: -; V gene: TRBV6-5
CDR3 protein: CASSSQGTDTQYF; CDR3 DNA: TGTGCCAGCAGTTCCCAGGGCACAGATACGCAGTATTTT; D gene: -; CDR3 length: 13; J gene: TRBJ2-3; clone size: -; V gene: TRBV27
CDR3 protein: CASSYSGTYNEQFF; CDR3 DNA: TGTGCCAGCAGTTACAGCGGTACCTACAATGAGCAGTTCTTC; D gene: -; CDR3 length: 14; J gene: TRBJ2-1; clone size: -; V gene: TRBV6-6
CDR3 protein: CASSKDRGNTGELFF; CDR3 DNA: TGTGCCAGCAGTAAAGACAGGGGAAACACCGGGGAGCTGTTTTTT; D gene: TRBD1; CDR3 length: 15; J gene: TRBJ2-2; clone size: -; V gene: TRBV6-5
CDR3 protein: CSVVRSTGAYEQYF; CDR3 DNA: TGCAGCGTTGTTCGCTCTACCGGGGCCTACGAGCAGTACTTC; D gene: -; CDR3 length: 14; J gene: TRBJ2-7; clone size: once; V gene: TRBV29-1
CDR3 protein: CATSRDPGRESIQYF; CDR3 DNA: TGTGCCACCAGCAGAGATCCGGGTAGAGAAAGCATTCAGTACTTC; D gene: -; CDR3 length: 15; J gene: TRBJ2-4; clone size: -; V gene: TRBV15
CDR3 protein: CASSESVVRTQYF; CDR3 DNA: TGCGCCAGCAGTGAGTCGGTAGTAAGGACCCAGTACTTC; D gene: -; CDR3 length: 13; J gene: TRBJ2-5; clone size: -; V gene: TRBV10-1
CDR3 protein: CASSGVDRGYTF; CDR3 DNA: TGTGCCAGCAGTGGAGTAGACAGGGGCTACACCTTC; D gene: -; CDR3 length: 12; J gene: TRBJ1-2; clone size: -; V gene: TRBV2
CDR3 protein: CASSPTGTGGWEPQHF; CDR3 DNA: TGTGCCAGCAGCCCGACCGGGACAGGGGGCTGGGAGCCCCAGCATTTT; D gene: TRBD1; CDR3 length: 16; J gene: TRBJ1-5; clone size: -; V gene: TRBV7-2
CDR3 protein: CASRGGEETQYF; CDR3 DNA: TGCGCCAGCAGGGGGGGTGAAGAGACCCAGTACTTC; D gene: -; CDR3 length: 12; J gene: TRBJ2-5; clone size: -; V gene: TRBV10-1
CDR3 protein: CASSESRDTQYF; CDR3 DNA: TGTGCCAGCAGTGAAAGCAGGGATACCCAGTACTTC; D gene: -; CDR3 length: 12; J gene: TRBJ2-5; clone size: -; V gene: TRBV2
CDR3 protein: CASRETGESYEQYF; CDR3 DNA: TGCGCCAGCAGAGAGACAGGGGAGTCGTACGAGCAGTACTTC; D gene: TRBD1; CDR3 length: 14; J gene: TRBJ2-7; clone size: -; V gene: TRBV10-2
CDR3 protein: CASIFRVLTEAFF; CDR3 DNA: TGTGCCAGCATTTTCAGGGTGTTGACTGAAGCTTTCTTT; D gene: -; CDR3 length: 13; J gene: TRBJ1-1; clone size: -; V gene: TRBV9
CDR3 protein: CASSPEINTEAFF; CDR3 DNA: TGTGCCAGCTCACCGGAGATAAACACTGAAGCTTTCTTT; D gene: -; CDR3 length: 13; J gene: TRBJ1-1; clone size: -; V gene: TRBV18
CDR3 protein: CASSAGTSGSLVRDEQFF; CDR3 DNA: TGTGCCAGCAGCGCCGGGACTAGCGGGAGTCTCGTTCGGGATGAGCAGTTCTTC; D gene: TRBD2; CDR3 length: 18; J gene: TRBJ2-1; clone size: -; V gene: TRBV9
CDR3 protein: CASSPSTGDQPQHF; CDR3 DNA: TGTGCCAGCTCACCCTCCACAGGTGATCAGCCCCAGCATTTT; D gene: -; CDR3 length: 14; J gene: TRBJ1-5; clone size: -; V gene: TRBV18
CDR3 protein: CASSDGGLGGNQPQHF; CDR3 DNA: TGTGCCAGCAGTGATGGGGGACTTGGGGGCAATCAGCCCCAGCATTTT; D gene: -; CDR3 length: 16; J gene: TRBJ1-5; clone size: -; V gene: TRBV6-1
CDR3 protein: CAIKRDRYQETQYF; CDR3 DNA: TGTGCCATTAAACGGGACAGATACCAAGAGACCCAGTACTTC; D gene: TRBD1; CDR3 length: 14; J gene: TRBJ2-5; clone size: -; V gene: TRBV2